One and the same sample provided the 30 T cell receptor beta chains below, sequenced in a study of T-cell memory formation after mild COVID-19. TCRdb reanalysed the 5' RACE reads using MiXCR and keeps one entry per CDR3 protein. This table holds approximately 190,000 distinct CDR3 sequences, approximately 20% found once. Sample: PBMCs or a T cell subset sorted from them (not recorded which). Receptors originate from an adult woman who had mild COVID-19 (a few samples of this study predate the infection). Cell type and time point are not known.

This clonotype was detected ten times or more. The genes are TRBV7-2 and TRBJ2-7; 8 bases line up with TRBD2. Losses at the gene ends were 5 bases for V and 5 bases for J; bases not matched to a gene: 11. CDR1 is SGHTA, CDR2 FQGNSA, per germline. The CDR3 loop spans 15 amino acids. CDR3 loop: CASSISGISAHEQYF. CDR3 sequence (DNA): TGTGCCAGCAGCATTAGCGGGATCTCGGCCCACGAGCAGTACTTC.

The table lists this clonotype with a few counts. This chain links TRBV20-1 with TRBJ2-5; 7 positions agree with TRBD2. This CDR3 has 13 residues. With V trimmed by 4 bases and J by 5 bases, 7 bases remained unmatched. From germline, CDR1 is DFQATT and CDR2 SNEGSKA (reference sequence). This chain's CDR3 is CSANRGGLETQYF. In DNA form, the CDR3 reads TGCAGTGCTAACCGGGGAGGGCTCGAGACCCAGTACTTC.

This chain links TRBV6-2 or TRBV6-3 with TRBJ2-7; D might be TRBD2 (6 bases). V shed 3 bases and J shed 5 bases, with 8 bases lying between them. Germline CDR1 reads MNHEY; CDR2 reads SVGEGT. The CDR3 contains 12 residues. The CDR3 DNA reads as TGTGCCAGCAGTTATTGGGGGGACGAGCAGTACTTC. This gives the protein CASSYWGDEQYF.

The genes are TRBV15 and TRBJ1-6; 7 bases are a match to TRBD1. The germline CDR1 and CDR2 sequences are LNHNV and YYDKDF (reference sequence). The V segment lost 3 bases and the J segment 6 bases; nucleotides outside the gene matches: 5. The CDR3 runs to 15 residues. In DNA, the CDR3 is TGTGCCACCAGCAGGAGGGGACAGTCTAATTCACCCCTCCACTTT. Residues: CATSRRGQSNSPLHF.

This clonotype was counted a few times. This chain connects TRBV6-5 to TRBJ2-7, with D unclear. The CDR3 is 14 amino acids. In germline, CDR1 is MNHEY, CDR2 SVGAGI. The germline V and J ends were trimmed by 2 bases and 1 base, with 9 bases remaining between them. The CDR3 sequence is CASSYGPGSYEQYF. The CDR3 DNA reads as TGTGCCAGCAGTTACGGGCCGGGTTCCTACGAGCAGTACTTC.

The rearrangement uses TRBV9 and TRBJ2-5; 7 nucleotides match TRBD1. CDR1 is SGDLS and CDR2 is YYNGEE in the germline V gene. With 4 bases clipped from V and 5 bases from J, the junction kept 11 bases outside the gene matches. CDR3 length equals 15 residues. This CDR3 reads CASSTSSQGQETQYF. The CDR3 bases are TGTGCCAGCAGCACCAGCTCACAGGGGCAGGAGACCCAGTACTTC.

This clonotype has a handful of counts. The chain couples TRBV4-2 to TRBJ1-1; the D gene is possibly TRBD1 (5 bases). V was shortened by 2 bases and J by 0 bases, with 13 bases between the two germline ends. The CDR3 consists of 16 residues. The V gene's germline CDR1 is LGHNA and CDR2 YNFKEQ. DNA of the CDR3: TGTGCCAGCAGCCAACCTCTCGACAGACTGAACACTGAAGCTTTCTTT. Residues: CASSQPLDRLNTEAFF.

The J gene is TRBJ1-2, the V gene TRBV6-1; TRBD1 aligns across 12 bases. This CDR3 has 15 residues. V trimming: 3 bases; J trimming: 7 bases; junction bases outside the gene matches: 6. Germline lookup yields CDR1 MNHNS and CDR2 SASEGT. CDR3 nucleotide sequence: TGTGCCAGCAGTGAGCGGACGGGACAGGGGGCTGGCTACACCTTC. Translating gives CASSERTGQGAGYTF.

This clonotype has just a few counts. The chain links TRBV24-1 to TRBJ1-5; TRBD1 might be the D (5 bases). V lost 7 bases to trimming and J lost 4 bases, with 22 bases between them. CDR3 length: 17 amino acids. Germline CDR1 reads KGHDR; CDR2 reads SFDVKD. The CDR3 coding sequence is TGTGCCACCAGCGACGCCTCCTCCGGGGGTGGAAATCAGCCCCAGCATTTT. Amino acids: CATSDASSGGGNQPQHF.

The CDR3 nucleotides are TGTGCCAGCAGTGTCACACGAGGAAACGAGCAGTACTTC. Amino acids: CASSVTRGNEQYF. V usage is TRBV25-1 and J usage is TRBJ2-7; D remains ambiguous. Trimming removed 4 bases at V and 5 bases at J, with 12 bases between. Germline V CDR1 and CDR2: MGHDK, SYGVNS. The CDR3 is made up of 13 amino acids.

This clonotype was seen a few times. The J gene is TRBJ1-5, the V gene TRBV9; D not certain. This CDR3 region has 14 residues. V dropped 5 bases and J dropped 7 bases, with 16 bases sitting between them. CDR1 is SGDLS, CDR2 YYNGEE, per germline. In DNA, the CDR3 is TGTGCCAGCAGTAGCGGAAATCCCCCCCAGCCCCAGCATTTT. Translated: CASSSGNPPQPQHF.

In its sample, this clonotype was seen many times. The chain employs TRBV12-3 or TRBV12-4 and TRBJ2-1; D uncertain. Trimming left V 2 bases short and J 7 bases short, with 9 bases between. This CDR3 has 13 residues. CDR3 sequence (DNA): TGTGCCAGCAGTTTAAACCGGTGGAATGAGCAGTTCTTC. Residues: CASSLNRWNEQFF.

In DNA, the CDR3 is TGTGCCAGCAGCGGCCCTAGCGGGCTTAGCACAGATACGCAGTATTTT. As protein: CASSGPSGLSTDTQYF. This sequence joins TRBV9 and TRBJ2-3, with 8 bases lining up with TRBD2. J gave up 0 bases and V 3 bases, and 6 bases lay outside the gene matches. The CDR3 runs 16 residues. The germline V gene has CDR1 SGDLS and CDR2 YYNGEE.

This clonotype was observed a handful of times. V and J are TRBV12-3 or TRBV12-4 and TRBJ2-3; D is perhaps TRBD1 (6 bases). V was cut by 6 bases and J by 1 base, with 17 bases left in between. This CDR3 region has 16 residues. CDR3 region: CASSWNRVRGTDTQYF. In DNA, the CDR3 is TGTGCCAGCAGCTGGAACAGGGTTCGGGGCACAGATACGCAGTATTTT.

The sample holds a few counts of this clonotype. The chain uses TRBV18 and TRBJ2-3, with D unresolved. The CDR3 has 15 residues. With 1 base removed from V and 0 bases from J, the gap between germline ends came to 8 bases. Germline V CDR1 and CDR2: KGHSH, LQKENI. The CDR3 nucleotides read TGTGCCAGCTCACCACGGAAGGGTAGCACAGATACGCAGTATTTT. It codes for CASSPRKGSTDTQYF.

The chain carries TRBV7-3 and TRBJ1-2; TRBD1 matches at 10 bases. The J segment lost 1 base and the V segment lost 4 bases, leaving 12 bases of the junction unmatched. CDR3 length: 18 residues. Germline-derived CDR1 and CDR2 are SGHTA and FQGTGA. Here the CDR3 DNA reads TGTGCCAGCAGCTCCCCCGGGACAGGGGCCCCTCTTAACTATGGCTACACCTTC. Protein sequence: CASSSPGTGAPLNYGYTF.

This clonotype was detected only a few times. This sequence joins TRBV2 and TRBJ2-7; D is undetermined. Trimming stripped 4 bases from V and 1 base from J, with 5 bases between. The CDR3 length is 12 residues. CDR1 and CDR2 from the germline V gene are SNHLY and FYNNEI. CDR3 DNA: TGTGCCAGCAGTGGGGATTCCTACGAGCAGTACTTC. It yields the protein CASSGDSYEQYF.

The chain joins TRBV12-3 or TRBV12-4 to TRBJ1-1; D might be TRBD1 (6 bases). The V gene lost 5 bases and the J gene lost 0 bases, with 13 bases spanning the gap. CDR3 length equals 15 residues. CDR3 amino acids: CASSRPGHLNTEAFF. The CDR3, as DNA: TGTGCCAGCAGTAGACCGGGACACCTGAACACTGAAGCTTTCTTT.

This clonotype has ten or more counts. V gene TRBV5-1 combines with J gene TRBJ1-2, with D possibly being TRBD1 (5 bases). V was pared by 4 bases and J by 3 bases, with 13 bases between. The CDR3 is 14 residues long. Germline V gene sequence: CDR1 SGHRS, CDR2 YFSETQ. CDR3 region: CASSPGGMDYGYTF. The CDR3 DNA reads TGCGCCAGCAGCCCTGGGGGTATGGACTATGGCTACACCTTC.

The chain combines TRBV5-1 with TRBJ2-2; 7 positions agree with TRBD1. Per the germline V gene, CDR1 is SGHRS and CDR2 is YFSETQ. V lost 5 bases, J lost 4 bases, and 8 bases stayed unmatched. The CDR3 covers 15 residues. This CDR3 reads CASRDRERVTGELFF. The DNA of the CDR3 is TGCGCCAGCAGAGACAGGGAGAGAGTCACCGGGGAGCTGTTTTTT.

This clonotype was observed a few times. The rearrangement links TRBV7-2 to TRBJ2-4; 7 positions match TRBD1. In germline, CDR1 is SGHTA, CDR2 FQGNSA. CDR3 length: 14 amino acids. J was trimmed by 0 bases and V by 5 bases; bases with no gene match: 1. As DNA, the CDR3 is TGTGCCAGCAGCCACAGGGGAGCCAAAAACATTCAGTACTTC. Translating it yields CASSHRGAKNIQYF.

The CDR3 is CASSFDSSNQPQHF. CDR3 bases: TGTGCCAGCAGCTTCGACAGTAGCAATCAGCCCCAGCATTTT. The rearrangement uses TRBV7-2 and TRBJ1-5, with D possibly matching TRBD1 (5 bases). CDR1 is SGHTA, CDR2 FQGNSA, per germline. Trimming pared 3 bases from V and 0 bases from J, leaving 6 bases between. CDR3 size: 14 residues.

The chain is built from TRBV7-8 and TRBJ2-3; D might be TRBD2 (8 bases). The CDR3 covers 17 residues. Germline V gives CDR1 SGHVS, CDR2 FQNEAQ. V was cut by 3 bases and J by 2 bases, with 18 bases left in between. In DNA, the CDR3 is TGTGCCAGCAGCTTCCTAGGGGGCGGGGGGACCACAGATACGCAGTATTTT. It is translated as CASSFLGGGGTTDTQYF.

This rearrangement joins TRBV27 to TRBJ1-1; D is uncertain. Germline values: CDR1 MNHEY, CDR2 SMNVEV (reference sequence). The CDR3 has 14 residues. V was pared by 5 bases and J by 7 bases, with 17 bases between. CDR3 in DNA: TGTGCCAGCAGTGGAGACTCACCCTACGGTGAAGCTTTCTTT. Its protein product is CASSGDSPYGEAFF.

In its sample, this clonotype was seen a few times. This chain connects TRBV29-1 to TRBJ2-7, with D tentatively TRBD2 (5 bases). Germline lookup yields CDR1 SQVTM and CDR2 ANQGSEA. V shed 7 bases and J shed 3 bases, with 16 bases lying between them. The CDR3 has 13 residues. For the CDR3, the DNA is TGCAGCGCAGGCCAGTTAGGAGGCTACGAGCAGTACTTC. This gives the protein CSAGQLGGYEQYF.

This clonotype appeared a few times. The chain has TRBV5-1 and TRBJ2-3; 10 bases match TRBD2. Germline lookup yields CDR1 SGHRS and CDR2 YFSETQ. J lost 5 bases, V lost 2 bases, and 8 bases had no gene match. This CDR3 contains 16 residues. Here the CDR3 reads CASSFTTSGMEDTQYF. The CDR3 DNA reads as TGCGCCAGCAGCTTCACTACTAGCGGGATGGAAGATACGCAGTATTTT.

The CDR3 here is CSASRVALGAHEQFF. The DNA of the CDR3 is TGCAGTGCTAGTAGGGTAGCCCTAGGGGCCCATGAGCAGTTCTTC. The chain uses TRBV20-1 and TRBJ2-1; TRBD1 is a possible D gene (5 bases). CDR1 DFQATT and CDR2 SNEGSKA come from the germline V gene (reference sequence). V lost 3 bases and J lost 8, with 20 bases in between. The CDR3 consists of 15 residues.

This clonotype was observed a few times. This chain uses TRBV4-2 with TRBJ2-5; TRBD2 matches 9 bases. Germline CDR1 is LGHNA and CDR2 is YNFKEQ. The V and J ends lost 3 bases and 5 bases, in that order; junction bases with no gene match: 7. CDR3 length: 15 amino acids. The CDR3 DNA is TGTGCCAGCAGCCAGCGAGCGGGGGGTCGGGAGACCCAGTACTTC. Amino acids: CASSQRAGGRETQYF.

This clonotype was observed a few times. The chain is built from TRBV29-1 and TRBJ2-7, with a tentative D call TRBD1 (7 bases). The CDR3 sequence is 14 residues long. The germline gives CDR1 SQVTM, CDR2 ANQGSEA. V lost 8 bases and J lost 3, with 20 bases in between. CDR3 region: CSTTVRGEVYEQYF. The CDR3 bases are TGCAGCACCACCGTCAGGGGGGAAGTCTACGAGCAGTACTTC.

The rearrangement joins TRBV20-1 to TRBJ1-1; D possibly corresponds to TRBD1 (5 bases). The V gene's germline CDR1 is DFQATT and CDR2 SNEGSKA (reference sequence). The CDR3 loop spans 13 amino acids. Deletions cut 3 bases from V and 10 bases from J, with 18 bases between. The CDR3 sequence: CSASSLQGQSAFF. The CDR3 nucleotides read TGCAGTGCTAGTTCTTTGCAGGGCCAATCAGCTTTCTTT.